The 18 T cell receptor beta chains in this list originate from one sample, sequenced in a study of beta chain features in type 1 diabetes. Study-level results: Shortening that was moderate but significant affected the TCRB CDR3s of Type 1 diabetes patients in all four CD4+ subsets.

The authors reverse transcribed all of the isolated RNA, so sequencing captured expressed TCRB transcripts. Using immunoSEQ multiplex PCR, the repertoire was profiled, and TCRdb retains in-frame clones only, with some absent. The data show around 140,000 clones, with around 8.8% seen just once and around 0.7% held by the top ten. Their antigens are not known. The source material was central memory CD4+ T cells from blood. The receptors were sampled from a man under 40 with type 1 diabetes.

This clone was observed many times. V and J are TRBV7-3 and TRBJ2-1; 9 bases match TRBD2. Trimming took 5 bases from V and 8 from J; bases not matched to a gene: 7. This CDR3 has 14 residues. Germline CDR1 is SGHTA and CDR2 is FQGTGA. The CDR3 protein is CASSPTSGGDEQFF. CDR3 in DNA: TGTGCCAGCAGCCCGACTAGCGGAGGAGATGAGCAGTTCTTC.

This clone was observed a handful of times. The V and J genes are TRBV7-9 and TRBJ2-5; D may be TRBD2 (6 bases). Looked up from germline, CDR1 is SEHNR and CDR2 is FQNEAQ (reference sequence). V dropped 2 bases and J dropped 5 bases, with 9 bases sitting between them. The CDR3 spans 13 residues. The CDR3 loop reads CASSLNGRETQYF. In DNA form, the CDR3 reads TGTGCCAGCAGCTTAAATGGGAGGGAGACCCAGTACTTC.

The table lists this clone with a few counts. The V call is TRBV7-6, the J call TRBJ2-5; 9 bases map to TRBD2. Germline V gene sequence: CDR1 SGHVS, CDR2 FNYEAQ. The CDR3 totals 17 residues. V shed 1 base, J shed 9 bases, and the junction held 15 bases outside the gene matches. This CDR3 is CASSLDPPAGGNKAQYF. CDR3 coding DNA: TGTGCCAGCAGCTTAGACCCCCCAGCGGGGGGAAATAAGGCCCAGTACTTC.

This clone was counted a few times. The V call is TRBV18, the J call TRBJ2-3, with TRBD1 matching 8 bases. Germline V CDR1 and CDR2: KGHSH, LQKENI. Unmatched junction bases numbered 5, after V lost 0 bases and J lost 3 bases. CDR3 length: 16 residues. CDR3 region: CASSPPSRGRTDTQYF. CDR3 DNA sequence: TGTGCCAGCTCACCACCGAGCAGGGGGCGGACAGATACGCAGTATTTT.

The chain uses TRBV28 and TRBJ1-4, with 8 bases lining up with TRBD1. This CDR3 contains 14 residues. V was pared by 8 bases and J by 4 bases, with 6 bases of the junction left unmatched. CDR1 is MDHEN, CDR2 SYDVKM, per germline. The CDR3 protein is CASSGQGLNEKLFF. The CDR3, as DNA: TGTGCCAGCTCAGGACAGGGCCTTAATGAAAAACTGTTTTTT.

The rearrangement uses TRBV6-5 and TRBJ2-3; 9 nucleotides align to TRBD1. V gave up 6 bases and J gave up 3 bases; unmatched junction bases: 7. The germline CDR1 and CDR2 sequences are MNHEY and SVGAGI. The CDR3 consists of 15 residues. The CDR3 loop reads CASSLTGTGTDTQYF. CDR3 in DNA: TGTGCCAGCAGCCTAACCGGGACAGGGACAGATACGCAGTATTTT.

The genes are TRBV4-2 and TRBJ1-5; TRBD1 agrees at 12 bases. The CDR3 has 16 residues. Germline loops: CDR1 LGHNA, CDR2 YNFKEQ. Losses at the gene ends were 4 bases for V and 5 bases for J; bases not matched to a gene: 6. The CDR3 nucleotides read TGTGCCAGCAGCCTACCCGGGACAGGGGGCGATCAGCCCCAGCATTTT. This codes for CASSLPGTGGDQPQHF.

A few counts support this clone. This chain links TRBV5-6 with TRBJ2-7; 7 bases are shared with TRBD1. This CDR3 region has 14 residues. The J segment lost 3 bases and the V segment lost 0 bases, leaving 3 bases of the junction unmatched. Germline assignment: CDR1 SGHDT and CDR2 YYEEEE. Here the CDR3 DNA reads TGTGCCAGCAGCTTGGAGAGGGGGCGCTACGAGCAGTACTTC. Amino acids: CASSLERGRYEQYF.

The rearrangement uses TRBV28 and TRBJ2-3; 10 bases map to TRBD2. V was clipped by 11 bases and J by 5 bases; unmatched bases: 10. CDR1 is MDHEN, CDR2 SYDVKM, per germline. The CDR3 is 14 amino acids. CDR3 in amino acids: CAVSGGGLRDTQYF. The DNA for the CDR3 is TGTGCCGTGAGCGGGGGGGGCCTCAGAGATACGCAGTATTTT.

This clone was seen a handful of times. The chain employs TRBV5-4 and TRBJ2-1; D remains ambiguous. The CDR3 loop spans 13 amino acids. V was cut by 4 bases and J by 5 bases, with 10 bases left in between. CDR1 and CDR2 from the germline V gene are SGHNT and YYREEE (reference sequence). The DNA of the CDR3 is TGTGCCAGCAGCCTTGGAGTGGACAATGAGCAGTTCTTC. Residues: CASSLGVDNEQFF.

This sequence joins TRBV7-2 and TRBJ2-1, with 7 bases identical to TRBD1. The CDR3 runs to 16 residues. With V trimmed by 2 bases and J by 7 bases, 11 bases remained unmatched. Germline values: CDR1 SGHTA, CDR2 FQGNSA. CDR3 in amino acids: CASSLSGTARLNEQFF. CDR3 DNA sequence: TGTGCCAGCAGCTTATCGGGGACAGCCCGATTAAATGAGCAGTTCTTC.

This rearrangement joins TRBV7-6 to TRBJ2-7, with 12 bases fitting TRBD2. Looked up from germline, CDR1 is SGHVS and CDR2 is FNYEAQ. Trimming removed 5 bases from V and 3 bases from J; junction bases left unmatched: 5. CDR3 length equals 15 residues. The DNA of the CDR3 is TGTGCCAGCAGCGAAACTAGCGGGGGGAACTACGAGCAGTACTTC. It encodes CASSETSGGNYEQYF.

This clone was recorded many times. This chain links TRBV7-2 with TRBJ2-7, with 7 bases matching TRBD1. The CDR3 contains 12 residues. The germline CDR1 and CDR2 sequences are SGHTA and FQGNSA. J lost 8 bases, V lost 2 bases, and 3 bases had no gene match. The CDR3 DNA sequence: TGTGCCAGCAGCTTAATGGGACAGCAGCAGTACTTC. As protein: CASSLMGQQQYF.

This clone was detected a few times. The rearrangement uses TRBV7-9 and TRBJ2-7; D unclear. The V and J ends lost 5 bases and 5 bases respectively, with 10 bases between them. The CDR3 totals 12 residues. Germline V CDR1 and CDR2: SEHNR, FQNEAQ (reference sequence). CDR3 nucleotide sequence: TGTGCCAGCAGCCGCGAAAGCCACGAGCAGTACTTC. Amino acid sequence: CASSRESHEQYF.

V gene TRBV30 combines with J gene TRBJ2-1; 7 nucleotides match TRBD2. V trimming: 2 bases; J trimming: 7 bases; junction bases outside the gene matches: 5. The germline CDR1 and CDR2 sequences are GTSNPN and SVGIG (reference sequence). This CDR3 has 13 residues. The CDR3 nucleotides read TGTGCCTGGAGTCTCGGCGGGAGTAATGAGCAGTTCTTC. Residues: CAWSLGGSNEQFF.

The V and J genes are TRBV7-2 and TRBJ2-2; tentatively, D is TRBD1 (5 bases). Germline V gives CDR1 SGHTA, CDR2 FQGNSA. The CDR3 runs to 12 residues. V shed 4 bases and J shed 12 bases, with 12 bases lying between them. In nucleotides, the CDR3 is TGTGCCAGCAGCTCGAGACAGAAGAAGCTGTTTTTT. Translated: CASSSRQKKLFF.

This clone was counted a few times. The chain employs TRBV2 and TRBJ1-5; D is perhaps TRBD1 (5 bases). The CDR3 runs to 16 residues. Germline loops: CDR1 SNHLY, CDR2 FYNNEI. V dropped 3 bases and J dropped 2 bases, with 14 bases sitting between them. This chain's CDR3 is CASSEIGGGGNQPQHF. The CDR3 DNA follows: TGTGCCAGCAGTGAGATTGGGGGAGGGGGCAATCAGCCCCAGCATTTT.

This clone came up a few times. The chain recombines TRBV18 with TRBJ1-1; 7 positions agree with TRBD1. The germline gives CDR1 KGHSH, CDR2 LQKENI. V lost 2 bases, J lost 5 bases, and 5 bases stayed unmatched. The CDR3 runs 14 residues. CDR3 nucleotide sequence: TGTGCCAGCTCACCAAACAGGGGAGATACTGAAGCTTTCTTT. Encoded protein: CASSPNRGDTEAFF.